This TCR beta chain is from a study of T-cell reconstitution after alpha-beta-depleted transplantation in children. The ends were cut back, 4 bases at V and 0 bases at J, with 11 bases in the middle. The germline CDR1 and CDR2 sequences are ENHRY and SYGVKD. This CDR3 is built from 15 residues. Unique molecular identifiers were incorporated when the TCRbeta library was constructed. TCRdb reanalysed the PCR reads using MiXCR and keeps one entry per CDR3 protein. The table has some 590,000 distinct CDR3 sequences, 8% to 11% seen once; the top ten hold about 4%. This clonotype was seen many times. V usage is TRBV10-3 and J usage is TRBJ2-3; D ambiguous. The sequenced sample was PBMCs from the stem cell graft donor, obtained from the stem cell graft. This clonotype was sampled from a human donor who donated a stem cell graft to a child with acute myeloid leukemia. CDR3: CAISAGRQSTDTQYF. The CDR3, as DNA: TGTGCCATCAGTGCGGGCAGGCAGAGCACAGATACGCAGTATTTT.